Each of the 18 T cell receptor beta chains below was sequenced from the same sample in a study of TIL therapy for anti-PD-1-resistant metastatic lung cancer. As to time point: pre-treatment sample, taken before nivolumab and TIL therapy. The libraries were made with immunoSEQ v3. The assay was immunoSEQ multiplex PCR, and TCRdb's table has in-frame clones only and misses some. The table lists approximately 18,000 clones, about four fifths of them singletons, with 2.2% in the top ten. The sample here was blood, taken at baseline. The receptors here all came from a person aged 25 to 79 with non-small cell lung cancer.

J is TRBJ1-2 and V is TRBV5-4, with 8 bases matching TRBD1. J lost 7 bases, V lost 4 bases, and 12 bases had no gene match. Per the germline V gene, CDR1 is SGHNT and CDR2 is YYREEE (reference sequence). The CDR3 totals 15 residues. The CDR3 loop is CASSEEDRDPLGYTF. In nucleotides, the CDR3 is TGTGCCAGCAGCGAGGAGGACAGGGACCCCCTTGGCTACACCTTC.

The rearrangement joins TRBV11-3 to TRBJ2-1; 11 bases match TRBD2. Germline CDR1 and CDR2: SGHNT and YENEEA. The junction had 10 bases not matched to a gene; V was cut back by 5 bases and J by 4 bases. CDR3 length equals 17 residues. The DNA for the CDR3 is TGTGCCAGCAGCCCCGCGGGACTAGCGGCCTTATACAATGAGCAGTTCTTC. Encoded protein: CASSPAGLAALYNEQFF. Full variable domain (rest looked up from reference TRBV11-3 and TRBJ2-1): EAGVVQSPRYKIIEKKQPVAFWCNPISGHNTLYWYLQNLGQGPELLIRYENEEAVDDSQLPKDRFSAERLKGVDSTLKIQPAELGDSAVYLCASSPAGLAALYNEQFFGPGTRLTVL.

This clone has only one observation. The chain recombines TRBV5-4 with TRBJ2-3; TRBD2 matches at 8 bases. Germline lookup yields CDR1 SGHNT and CDR2 YYREEE (reference sequence). The V gene end was trimmed by 4 bases and the J gene end by 8 bases; junction bases not matched to a gene: 9. The CDR3 length is 14 residues. CDR3 nucleotide sequence: TGTGCCAGCAGCGATCGGGGGGGCAAAGGTACGCAGTATTTT. This translates into CASSDRGGKGTQYF.

The genes are TRBV5-1 and TRBJ2-1; tentative D call: TRBD1 (5 bases). Germline-derived CDR1 and CDR2 are SGHRS and YFSETQ. Between the trimmed V and J ends, which lost 3 bases and 6 bases, there was a span of 13 bases. The CDR3 consists of 14 residues. The CDR3 sequence is CASSWGWQGNEQFF. The CDR3 DNA reads TGCGCCAGCAGCTGGGGCTGGCAGGGCAATGAGCAGTTCTTC.

The rearrangement joins TRBV15 to TRBJ1-5; D is undetermined. V gave up 5 bases and J gave up 5 bases, with 16 bases separating them. The germline V gene has CDR1 LNHNV and CDR2 YYDKDF (reference sequence). CDR3 size: 15 residues. The CDR3: CATSSRGTPDQPQHF. The CDR3 nucleotides are TGTGCCACCAGCTCCCGGGGTACCCCCGATCAGCCCCAGCATTTT.

The chain uses TRBV28 and TRBJ1-5; tentatively, D is TRBD1 (6 bases). The V gene's germline CDR1 is MDHEN and CDR2 SYDVKM. Trimming stripped 6 bases from V and 4 bases from J, with 13 bases between. CDR3 length: 14 amino acids. The CDR3 DNA reads as TGTGCCAGCAGCCCTAGACAGGTGAATCAGCCCCAGCATTTT. Protein product: CASSPRQVNQPQHF.

The chain links TRBV5-6 to TRBJ1-2; 7 bases fit TRBD1. The CDR3 is 13 amino acids. Germline CDR1 reads SGHDT; CDR2 reads YYEEEE. Trimming cost V 4 bases and J 8 bases; bases outside gene matches: 8. The CDR3, as DNA: TGTGCCAGCAGCCGTGACAGGGAACGCGGCTACACCTTC. This gives the protein CASSRDRERGYTF.

A single count supports this clone. This chain uses TRBV5-1 with TRBJ2-7, with D possibly being TRBD2 (7 bases). Germline V lookup: CDR1 SGHRS, CDR2 YFSETQ. The CDR3 runs to 16 residues. Trimming took off 4 bases at V and 5 bases at J, with 22 bases between the two ends. Here the CDR3 reads CASSPNQGGGGNEQYF. CDR3 DNA sequence: TGCGCCAGCAGCCCCAATCAGGGAGGGGGTGGCAACGAGCAGTACTTC.

The chain recombines TRBV4-3 with TRBJ1-6; D possibly corresponds to TRBD1 (5 bases). The CDR3 has 15 amino acids. Germline loops: CDR1 LGHNA, CDR2 YSLEER. V was trimmed by 0 bases and J by 7 bases, leaving 10 bases between them. The CDR3 protein is CASSQEEEGNSPLHF. In DNA, the CDR3 is TGCGCCAGCAGCCAAGAAGAAGAGGGGAATTCACCCCTCCACTTT.

The V and J genes are TRBV6-1 and TRBJ1-2, with 7 bases lining up with TRBD1. CDR1 is MNHNS and CDR2 is SASEGT in the germline V gene. V dropped 7 bases and J dropped 6; count of bases not matched to a gene: 8. The CDR3 length is 13 residues. CDR3 in DNA: TGTGCCAGCATTCCGAGACAGGGCGATGGCTACACCTTC. This encodes CASIPRQGDGYTF.

The gene calls are TRBV30 and TRBJ1-3, with TRBD1 matching over 7 bases. The CDR3 contains 15 residues. V trimming: 3 bases; J trimming: 0 bases; junction bases outside the gene matches: 5. CDR1 GTSNPN and CDR2 SVGIG come from the germline V gene (reference sequence). CDR3 protein: CAWSVGQISGNTIYF. The CDR3 DNA reads TGTGCCTGGAGCGTGGGACAGATCTCTGGAAACACCATATATTTT.

The rearrangement links TRBV7-2 to TRBJ2-7; 10 nucleotides align to TRBD2. CDR1 SGHTA and CDR2 FQGNSA come from the germline V gene. The ends lost 5 bases at V and 4 bases at J; junction bases unmatched: 14. The CDR3 is 17 amino acids. CDR3 sequence reads: CASSPRGASGGGYEQYF. CDR3 nucleotides: TGTGCCAGCAGCCCCCGGGGGGCTAGCGGGGGAGGATACGAGCAGTACTTC.

The chain joins TRBV29-1 to TRBJ2-2; TRBD2 matches at 10 bases. The CDR3 has 14 residues. The V and J ends lost 6 bases and 4 bases, in that order; junction bases with no gene match: 5. Germline V gene sequence: CDR1 SQVTM, CDR2 ANQGSEA. CDR3 protein: CSVLGLAATGELFF. In DNA, the CDR3 is TGCAGCGTCCTTGGACTAGCGGCCACCGGGGAGCTGTTTTTT.

This clone occurred a few times. This chain uses TRBV11-3 with TRBJ2-2, with unresolved D. CDR1 is SGHNT, CDR2 YENEEA, per germline. Trimming removed 7 bases at V and 0 bases at J, with 3 bases between. This CDR3 is built from 12 residues. This CDR3 reads CASNSNTGELFF. The CDR3 nucleotides read TGTGCCAGCAACTCGAACACCGGGGAGCTGTTTTTT.

The chain has TRBV28 and TRBJ1-5; TRBD1 is a possible D gene (5 bases). Between the trimmed V and J ends, which lost 5 bases and 0 bases, there was a span of 11 bases. The CDR3 runs 15 residues. In germline, CDR1 is MDHEN, CDR2 SYDVKM. The CDR3 DNA sequence: TGTGCCAGCAGTCACCCCAGGGATAGCAATCAGCCCCAGCATTTT. Translated: CASSHPRDSNQPQHF. Using reference TRBV28 and TRBJ1-5 for the parts outside the CDR3, the full variable domain is DVKVTQSSRYLVKRTGEKVFLECVQDMDHENMFWYRQDPGLGLRLIYFSYDVKMKEKGDIPEGYSVSREKKERFSLILESASTNQTSMYLCASSHPRDSNQPQHFGDGTRLSIL.

The rearrangement uses TRBV4-3 and TRBJ1-6; D not resolved. Trimming took off 3 bases at V and 11 bases at J, with 17 bases between the two ends. CDR3 length: 15 amino acids. Germline V gene lookup returns CDR1 LGHNA and CDR2 YSLEER. The CDR3 is CASSHPVRGPTPLHF. CDR3 DNA sequence: TGCGCCAGCAGCCACCCCGTTCGCGGCCCAACACCCCTCCACTTT.

The rearrangement joins TRBV11-2 to TRBJ2-7; D remains unclear. Germline CDR1 SGHAT, CDR2 FQNNGV. The CDR3 is 14 amino acids. The V end was cut by 6 bases, the J end by 7 bases, with 19 bases between. CDR3 sequence reads: CASRAGPYLGEQYF. The CDR3 DNA sequence: TGTGCCAGCAGAGCCGGGCCCTACCTGGGGGAGCAGTACTTC.

The V call is TRBV5-5, the J call TRBJ1-2; TRBD1 is a possible D gene (5 bases). This CDR3 region has 17 residues. V shed 2 bases and J shed 3 bases, with 20 bases lying between them. Germline loops: CDR1 SGHKS, CDR2 YYEKEE (reference sequence). In DNA form, the CDR3 reads TGTGCCAGCAGCTTTTCCCCAGGGTTGGCGTTAGACTATGGCTACACCTTC. Residues: CASSFSPGLALDYGYTF.